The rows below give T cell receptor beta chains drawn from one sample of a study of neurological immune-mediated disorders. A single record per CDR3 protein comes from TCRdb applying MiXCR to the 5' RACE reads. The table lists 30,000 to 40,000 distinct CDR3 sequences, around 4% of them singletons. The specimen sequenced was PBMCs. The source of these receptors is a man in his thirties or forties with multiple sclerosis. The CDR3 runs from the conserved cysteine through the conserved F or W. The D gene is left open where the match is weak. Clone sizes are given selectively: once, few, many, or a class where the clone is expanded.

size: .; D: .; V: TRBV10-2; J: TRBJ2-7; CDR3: CASSRDKTYEQYF; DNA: TGCGCCAGCAGTCGGGACAAGACCTACGAGCAGTACTTC
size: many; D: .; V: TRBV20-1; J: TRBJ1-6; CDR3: CSAKGTSYNSPLHF; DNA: TGCAGTGCCAAGGGGACCTCCTATAATTCACCCCTCCACTTT
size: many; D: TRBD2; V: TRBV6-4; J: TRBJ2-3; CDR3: CASSDSSGGADTQYF; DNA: TGTGCCAGCAGTGACTCTAGCGGGGGGGCAGATACGCAGTATTTT
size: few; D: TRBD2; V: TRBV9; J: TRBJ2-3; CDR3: CASSVGSSGGLDTQYF; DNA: TGTGCCAGCAGCGTAGGGAGTAGCGGGGGGTTAGATACGCAGTATTTT
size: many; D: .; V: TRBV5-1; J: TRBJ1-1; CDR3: CASSLNGVHTEAFF; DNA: TGCGCCAGCAGCTTGAACGGGGTCCACACTGAAGCTTTCTTT
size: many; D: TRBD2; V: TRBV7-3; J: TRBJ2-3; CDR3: CASSFGAGVTDTQYF; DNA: TGTGCCAGCAGCTTCGGAGCGGGGGTCACAGATACGCAGTATTTT
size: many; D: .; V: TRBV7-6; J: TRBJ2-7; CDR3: CASSRIQGYEQYF; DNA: TGTGCCAGCAGCCGAATACAGGGCTACGAGCAGTACTTC
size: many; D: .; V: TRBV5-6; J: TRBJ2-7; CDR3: CASSFTGTEYEQYF; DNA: TGTGCCAGCAGCTTCACCGGGACGGAGTACGAGCAGTACTTC
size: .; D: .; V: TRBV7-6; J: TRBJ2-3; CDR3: CASSLATKDTQYF; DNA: TGTGCCAGCAGCTTAGCGACAAAGGATACGCAGTATTTT
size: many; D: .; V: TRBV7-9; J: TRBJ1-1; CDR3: CASIDGRPNTEAFF; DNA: TGTGCCAGCATAGACGGTAGACCGAACACTGAAGCTTTCTTT
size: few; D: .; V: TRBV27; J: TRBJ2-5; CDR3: CASSLPGETQYF; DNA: TGTGCCAGCAGTTTACCTGGGGAGACCCAGTACTTC
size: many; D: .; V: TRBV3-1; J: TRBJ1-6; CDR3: CASSQGTVNSPLHF; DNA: TGTGCCAGCAGCCAAGGGACAGTCAATTCACCCCTCCACTTT
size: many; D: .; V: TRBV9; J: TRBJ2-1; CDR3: CASSVEIYNEQFF; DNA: TGTGCCAGCAGCGTAGAAATCTACAATGAGCAGTTCTTC
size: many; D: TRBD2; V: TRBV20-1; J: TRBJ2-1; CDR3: CSACLGLAYNEQFF; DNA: TGCAGTGCTTGCCTGGGACTAGCCTACAATGAGCAGTTCTTC
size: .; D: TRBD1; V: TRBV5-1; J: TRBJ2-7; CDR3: CASRLLPGQGSYEQYF; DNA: TGCGCCAGCAGACTATTGCCGGGACAGGGGTCCTACGAGCAGTACTTC
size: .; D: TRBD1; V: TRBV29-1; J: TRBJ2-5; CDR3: CSARQGPETQYF; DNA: TGCAGCGCTCGACAGGGACCAGAGACCCAGTACTTC
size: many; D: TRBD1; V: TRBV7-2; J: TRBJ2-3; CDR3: CASSWGTGTDTQYF; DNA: TGTGCCAGCAGCTGGGGGACAGGGACAGATACGCAGTATTTT
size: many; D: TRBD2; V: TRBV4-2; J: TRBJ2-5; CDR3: CASSQEAGTIRETQYF; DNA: TGTGCCAGCAGCCAAGAAGCGGGGACTATTAGGGAGACCCAGTACTTC
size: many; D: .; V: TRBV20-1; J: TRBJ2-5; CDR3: CSATLRPGETQYF; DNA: TGCAGTGCTACTTTACGACCCGGCGAGACCCAGTACTTC
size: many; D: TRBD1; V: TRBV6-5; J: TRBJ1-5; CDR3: CASSYPGTGRQPQHF; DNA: TGTGCCAGCAGTTACCCCGGGACAGGTCGACAGCCCCAGCATTTT
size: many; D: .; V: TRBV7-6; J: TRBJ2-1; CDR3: CASSFTRENEQFF; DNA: TGTGCCAGCAGCTTTACAAGGGAGAATGAGCAGTTCTTC
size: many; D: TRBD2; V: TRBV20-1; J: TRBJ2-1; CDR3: CSASGLAGSAPIYNEQFF; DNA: TGCAGTGCTAGTGGGCTAGCGGGGTCGGCTCCCATATACAATGAGCAGTTCTTC
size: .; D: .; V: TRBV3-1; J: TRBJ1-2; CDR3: CASSQDLGGLGYGYTF; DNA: TGTGCCAGCAGCCAAGATTTAGGAGGGCTGGGCTATGGCTACACCTTC
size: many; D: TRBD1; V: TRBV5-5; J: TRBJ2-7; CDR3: CASSHRGAGPYEQYF; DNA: TGTGCCAGCAGCCACAGGGGAGCTGGCCCCTACGAGCAGTACTTC
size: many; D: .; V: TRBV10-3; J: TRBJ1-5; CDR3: CAISEGVGQPQHF; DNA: TGTGCCATCAGTGAGGGGGTTGGCCAGCCCCAGCATTTT
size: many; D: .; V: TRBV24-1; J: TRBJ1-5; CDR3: CAAGNQPQHF; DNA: TGTGCCGCGGGCAATCAGCCCCAGCATTTT